The 20 T cell receptor beta chains below all came from one sample that was sequenced in a study of OX40 agonist ivuxolimab in advanced cancers. Repertoires were generated with immunoSEQ multiplex PCR, while TCRdb's copy carries only in-frame clones and drops some. The sample holds about 79,000 clones, about nine tenths seen once. The sequencing here drew on CD4+ or CD8+ T cells sorted from blood, taken in a trial of the OX40 agonist ivuxolimab. The receptors originated from an adult with an advanced solid tumor such as melanoma, head and neck, liver or kidney cancer.

This clone has a single count. The CDR3 nucleotides read TGTGCCACCGGACAGGGGGCCCTCAAAAACATTCAGTACTTC. Translation gives CATGQGALKNIQYF. V and J are TRBV2 and TRBJ2-4, with 11 nucleotides matching TRBD1. The V gene end was trimmed by 10 bases and the J gene end by 3 bases; junction bases not matched to a gene: 5. CDR1 SNHLY and CDR2 FYNNEI come from the germline V gene. The length of the CDR3 is 14 residues.

In DNA form, the CDR3 reads TGTGCCACCGAAAGGGACAGGGGAAGTTTCGTGGGCTACACCTTC. The encoded protein is CATERDRGSFVGYTF. The chain joins TRBV15 to TRBJ1-2; 10 bases agree with TRBD1. The V gene end was trimmed by 8 bases and the J gene end by 8 bases; junction bases not matched to a gene: 14. Germline CDR1 and CDR2: LNHNV and YYDKDF (reference sequence). The CDR3 consists of 15 residues.

As for this clone: The junction does not match germline at one end; this may be a read error. This chain links TRBV5-1 with TRBJ2-1; D is possibly TRBD1 or TRBD2 (5 bases each). CDR3 length equals 15 residues. The germline V gene has CDR1 SGHRS and CDR2 YFSETQ. CDR3 in amino acids: CASSLEGPSHNEQFF. DNA of the CDR3: TGCGCCAGCAGCTTGGAGGGACCCTCCCACAATGAGCAGTTCTTC.

The chain recombines TRBV25-1 with TRBJ2-7, with TRBD1 matching 11 bases. V shed 4 bases, J shed 1 base, and the junction held 3 bases outside the gene matches. The CDR3 runs to 15 residues. Germline V gives CDR1 MGHDK, CDR2 SYGVNS. CDR3 coding DNA: TGTGCCAGCAGTGGAGGACAGGGGGCTTCCTACGAGCAGTACTTC. This codes for CASSGGQGASYEQYF.

Concerning this clone: This sample also contains other DNA sequences that code for the same CDR3. CDR3 sequence (DNA): TGTGCCAGCAGCCGGACGGGCGGCGAAAAACTGTTTTTT. Protein: CASSRTGGEKLFF. The V and J genes are TRBV7-8 and TRBJ1-4; D is unclear. Trimming took off 5 bases at V and 8 bases at J, with 12 bases between the two ends. From germline, CDR1 is SGHVS and CDR2 FQNEAQ. The CDR3 length is 13 residues. Full variable domain (missing parts from reference TRBV7-8 and TRBJ1-4): GAGVSQSPRYKVAKRGQDVALRCDPISGHVSLFWYQQALGQGPEFLTYFQNEAQLDKSGLPSDRFFAERPEGSVSTLKIQRTQQEDSAVYLCASSRTGGEKLFFGSGTQLSVL.

The CDR3 coding sequence is TGTGCCAGCTCACCAACAGGGGCGGCCTACGAGCAGTACTTC. This sequence encodes CASSPTGAAYEQYF. The V and J genes are TRBV18 and TRBJ2-7; 7 nucleotides match TRBD1. V shed 2 bases and J 2 bases; nucleotides not matched to a gene: 3. Germline CDR1 and CDR2: KGHSH and LQKENI. This CDR3 has 14 amino acids.

The chain recombines TRBV10-3 with TRBJ2-7; 14 positions match TRBD2. With V trimmed by 6 bases and J by 4 bases, 2 bases remained unmatched. The CDR3 is 14 residues long. Germline assignment: CDR1 ENHRY and CDR2 SYGVKD. This CDR3 reads CAISGTSGRYEQYF. The CDR3 nucleotides read TGTGCCATCAGCGGGACTAGCGGGAGATACGAGCAGTACTTC.

The chain has TRBV19 and TRBJ1-4, with D unclear. Per the germline V gene, CDR1 is LNHDA and CDR2 is SQIVND (reference sequence). V was shortened by 3 bases and J by 7 bases, with 18 bases between the two germline ends. The CDR3 spans 16 residues. Here the CDR3 DNA reads TGTGCCAGTAGTATTACGGGCGCCGCTCCAGGTGAAAAACTGTTTTTT. Its protein product is CASSITGAAPGEKLFF.

The gene calls are TRBV30 and TRBJ1-6, with no clear D. From germline, CDR1 is GTSNPN and CDR2 SVGIG (reference sequence). This CDR3 is 13 amino acids long. The V gene lost 2 bases and the J gene lost 5 bases, with 7 bases spanning the gap. CDR3 DNA: TGTGCCTGGAGTCTTACGAATAATTCACCCCTCCACTTT. Translation: CAWSLTNNSPLHF.

The CDR3 sequence: CASSFFGGGVHEKLFF. CDR3 coding DNA: TGTGCCAGCAGCTTCTTCGGGGGCGGAGTGCATGAAAAACTGTTTTTT. The chain links TRBV7-9 to TRBJ1-4, with a tentative D call TRBD1 (6 bases). Germline loops: CDR1 SEHNR, CDR2 FQNEAQ (reference sequence). V was shortened by 3 bases and J by 6 bases, with 17 bases between the two germline ends. CDR3 length equals 16 residues.

The rearrangement links TRBV23-1 to TRBJ1-4; TRBD1 is a possible D gene (5 bases). TRBV23-1 carries the ORF label, with uncertain function. CDR3 length: 15 amino acids. Between the trimmed V and J ends, which lost 3 bases and 7 bases, there was a span of 15 bases. The CDR3 here is CASSHKGPPGEKLFF. CDR3 nucleotides: TGCGCCAGCAGTCATAAGGGGCCCCCGGGTGAAAAACTGTTTTTT.

V is TRBV19 and J is TRBJ1-1; no definite D call. V dropped 1 base and J dropped 7 bases, with 7 bases sitting between them. CDR1 and CDR2 from the germline V gene are LNHDA and SQIVND (reference sequence). This CDR3 comprises 12 residues. CDR3 region: CASSIAPDEAFF. The CDR3 region has the DNA TGTGCCAGTAGTATAGCTCCAGATGAAGCTTTCTTT. Together with reference TRBV19 and TRBJ1-1, the CDR3 gives the full variable domain: DGGITQSPKYLFRKEGQNVTLSCEQNLNHDAMYWYRQDPGQGLRLIYYSQIVNDFQKGDIAEGYSVSREKKESFPLTVTSAQKNPTAFYLCASSIAPDEAFFGQGTRLTVV.

CDR3 loop: CASRDLASNQPQHF. The CDR3 DNA follows: TGTGCCAGCAGGGATTTAGCGAGTAATCAGCCCCAGCATTTT. The chain couples TRBV6-1 to TRBJ1-5; D not resolved. The CDR3 consists of 14 residues. Germline V gives CDR1 MNHNS, CDR2 SASEGT. Trimming took off 6 bases at V and 4 bases at J, with 13 bases between the two ends.

This clone appeared a single time. This sequence joins TRBV19 and TRBJ2-5; 7 nucleotides align to TRBD1. From germline, CDR1 is LNHDA and CDR2 SQIVND (reference sequence). The CDR3 totals 14 residues. J gave up 7 bases and V 5 bases, and 10 bases lay outside the gene matches. The CDR3 loop is CASSEGAGKGTQYF. As DNA, the CDR3 is TGTGCCAGTAGTGAGGGGGCAGGGAAGGGGACCCAGTACTTC. The full variable domain, its missing parts supplied by reference TRBV19 and TRBJ2-5, is DGGITQSPKYLFRKEGQNVTLSCEQNLNHDAMYWYRQDPGQGLRLIYYSQIVNDFQKGDIAEGYSVSREKKESFPLTVTSAQKNPTAFYLCASSEGAGKGTQYFGPGTRLLVL.

This chain joins TRBV29-1 and TRBJ2-1; 10 bases fit TRBD1. Per the germline V gene, CDR1 is SQVTM and CDR2 is ANQGSEA. The CDR3 covers 12 residues. V gave up 4 bases and J gave up 7 bases; unmatched junction bases: 1. CDR3 in amino acids: CSVGQGANEQFF. CDR3 sequence (DNA): TGCAGCGTTGGACAGGGGGCAAATGAGCAGTTCTTC.

The rearrangement uses TRBV6-5 and TRBJ1-5; D gene unclear. The CDR3 spans 15 residues. Looked up from germline, CDR1 is MNHEY and CDR2 is SVGAGI. Deletions cut 0 bases from V and 0 bases from J, with 6 bases between. The CDR3 DNA sequence: TGTGCCAGCAGTTACTCTCGGGGTAGCAATCAGCCCCAGCATTTT. Protein: CASSYSRGSNQPQHF.

This clone appeared a single time. Within the sample, other DNA sequences also encode this same CDR3. The rearrangement joins TRBV5-1 to TRBJ1-1, with 7 bases lining up with TRBD1. The CDR3 has 14 residues. CDR1 is SGHRS, CDR2 YFSETQ, per germline. The ends lost 0 bases at V and 5 bases at J; junction bases unmatched: 4. The CDR3 is CASSLGQGWTEAFF. The CDR3 nucleotides read TGCGCCAGCAGCTTGGGACAGGGCTGGACTGAAGCTTTCTTT.

A word on this clone: One end of the junction does not line up with germline, which may come from a read error. This sequence joins TRBV19 and TRBJ1-5; 9 positions match TRBD1. The CDR3 sequence is 14 residues long. Germline V gene sequence: CDR1 LNHDA, CDR2 SQIVND (reference sequence). DNA for the CDR3: TGTGCCAGTAGTATCACAGGGGGCAAGCAGCCCCAGCATTTT. It is translated as CASSITGGKQPQHF.

The genes are TRBV7-2 and TRBJ1-2; 7 bases align to TRBD1. CDR1 and CDR2 from the germline V gene are SGHTA and FQGNSA. The CDR3 sequence is 17 residues long. Germline trimming cut 5 bases from V and 8 bases from J; bases unmatched to any gene: 20. CDR3 sequence reads: CASSPRAYTGAPHGYTF. The DNA for the CDR3 is TGTGCCAGCAGCCCCCGAGCATACACAGGGGCCCCACACGGCTACACCTTC.

The chain uses TRBV6-5 and TRBJ1-2; 11 bases are shared with TRBD1. The CDR3 contains 15 residues. V shed 6 bases, J shed 3 bases, and the junction held 6 bases outside the gene matches. Germline V gene lookup returns CDR1 MNHEY and CDR2 SVGAGI. In DNA, the CDR3 is TGTGCCAGCAGACGGAGGACAGGGGGCGACTATGGCTACACCTTC. It specifies CASRRRTGGDYGYTF.